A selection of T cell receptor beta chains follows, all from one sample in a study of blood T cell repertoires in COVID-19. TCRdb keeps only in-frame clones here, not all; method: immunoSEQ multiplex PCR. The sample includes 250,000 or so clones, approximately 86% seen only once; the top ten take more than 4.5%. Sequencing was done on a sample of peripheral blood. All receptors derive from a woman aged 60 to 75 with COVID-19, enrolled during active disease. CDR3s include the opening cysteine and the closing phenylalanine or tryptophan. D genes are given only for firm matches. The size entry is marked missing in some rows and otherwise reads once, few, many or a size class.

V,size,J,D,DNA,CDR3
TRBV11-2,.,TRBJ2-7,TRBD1,TGTGCCAGCAGCTGGGACAGCAGCTCCTACGAGCAGTACTTC,CASSWDSSSYEQYF
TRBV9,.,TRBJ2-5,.,TGTGCCAGCAGCGTAGCCAGGGAAGAGACCCAGTACTTC,CASSVAREETQYF
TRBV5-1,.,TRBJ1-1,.,TGCGCCAGCAGCCCCGCAGGGATGACCACTGAAGCTTTCTTT,CASSPAGMTTEAFF
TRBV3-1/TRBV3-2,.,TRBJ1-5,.,TGTGCCAGCAGCCCGAGAGGTATCCAGCCCCAGCATTTT,CASSPRGIQPQHF
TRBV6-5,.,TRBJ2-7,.,TGTGCCAGCAGCCAGGGGGAGACTAGCGACGAGCAGTACTTC,CASSQGETSDEQYF
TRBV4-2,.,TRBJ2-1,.,TGTGCCAGCAGCCAGGGCGAGGCCGGGAACTCCTACAATGAGCAGTTCTTC,CASSQGEAGNSYNEQFF
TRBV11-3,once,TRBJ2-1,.,TGTGCCAGCAGCCCAAGACTAGGATACAATGAGCAGTTCTTC,CASSPRLGYNEQFF
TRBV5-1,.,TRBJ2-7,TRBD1,TGCGCCAGCAGCCAGACAGGGATCTACGAGCAGTACTTC,CASSQTGIYEQYF
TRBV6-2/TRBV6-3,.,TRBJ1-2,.,TGTGCCAGCAGTGACCCCAGGCATGGCTACACCTTC,CASSDPRHGYTF
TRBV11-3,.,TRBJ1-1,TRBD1,TGTGCCAGCAGCAAGACAGGGGTAGACACTGAAGCTTTCTTT,CASSKTGVDTEAFF
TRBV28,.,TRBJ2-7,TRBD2,TGTGCCAGCACCCGGCGGGGGGTCCTCTTGTACGAGCAGTACTTC,CASTRRGVLLYEQYF
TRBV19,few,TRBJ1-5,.,TGTGCCAGTAGTACTAGCAATTCCGGTGGCAATCAGCCCCAGCATTTT,CASSTSNSGGNQPQHF
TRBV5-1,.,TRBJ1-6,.,TGCGCCAGCAGGACAGATGATAATTCACCCCTCCACTTT,CASRTDDNSPLHF
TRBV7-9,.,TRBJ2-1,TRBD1,TGTGCCAGCAGCACAACCGACAGGGTGAATGAGCAGTTCTTC,CASSTTDRVNEQFF
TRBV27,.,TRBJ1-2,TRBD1,TGTGCCAGCAGTCTACAGGGGTTCTATGGCTACACCTTC,CASSLQGFYGYTF
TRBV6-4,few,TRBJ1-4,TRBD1,TGTGCCAGCCGGAGGACAGGTGCAACTAATGAAAAACTGTTTTTT,CASRRTGATNEKLFF
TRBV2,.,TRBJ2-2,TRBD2,TGTGCCAGCAGTTGGACTAGCGGTCGGAACACCGGGGAGCTGTTTTTT,CASSWTSGRNTGELFF
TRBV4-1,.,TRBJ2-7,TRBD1,TGCGCCAGCAGCCGCGAGGGACAGGGTTCTAACGAGCAGTACTTC,CASSREGQGSNEQYF
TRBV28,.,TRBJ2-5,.,TGTGCCAGCAGTTCACGGCCAGGGATACAAGAGACCCAGTACTTC,CASSSRPGIQETQYF
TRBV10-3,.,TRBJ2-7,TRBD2,TGTGCCATCAGTGACCGGACTAGCGGGAACTACGAGCAGTACTTC,CAISDRTSGNYEQYF
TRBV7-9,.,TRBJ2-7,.,TGTGCCATCTCCGAGGTCGGTAGCGGTTCTATCTACGAGCAGTACTTC,CAISEVGSGSIYEQYF
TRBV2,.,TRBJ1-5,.,TGTGCCAGCGCGAACAGTAACAATCAGCCCCAGCATTTT,CASANSNNQPQHF
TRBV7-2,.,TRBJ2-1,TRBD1,TGTGCCAGCAGCTTTACAGGGGGGAAAGAGTTCTTC,CASSFTGGKEFF
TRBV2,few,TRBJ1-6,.,TGTGCCAGCAGTGAAAAGTCGAACTCGTTTGTACTATTGGATTCACCCCTCCACTTT,CASSEKSNSFVLLDSPLHF
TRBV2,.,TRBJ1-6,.,TGTGCCAGCAGTGAAGTCAGGGGTTATTCACCCCTCCACTTT,CASSEVRGYSPLHF
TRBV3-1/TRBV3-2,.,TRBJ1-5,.,TGTGCCAGCAGCCAAAACCTCGGGGGTAGCAATCAGCCCCAGCATTTT,CASSQNLGGSNQPQHF